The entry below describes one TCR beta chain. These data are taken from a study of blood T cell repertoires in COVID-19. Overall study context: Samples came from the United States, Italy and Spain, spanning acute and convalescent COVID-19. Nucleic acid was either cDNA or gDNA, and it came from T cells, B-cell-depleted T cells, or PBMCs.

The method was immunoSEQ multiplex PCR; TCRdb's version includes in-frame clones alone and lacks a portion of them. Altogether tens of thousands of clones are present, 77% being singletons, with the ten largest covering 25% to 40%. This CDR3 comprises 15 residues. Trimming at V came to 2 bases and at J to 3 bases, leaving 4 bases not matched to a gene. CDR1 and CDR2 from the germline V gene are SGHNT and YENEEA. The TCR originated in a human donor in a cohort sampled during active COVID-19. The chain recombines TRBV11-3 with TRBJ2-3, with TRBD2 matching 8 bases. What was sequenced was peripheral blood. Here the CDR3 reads CASSLSGSGTDTQYF. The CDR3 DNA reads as TGTGCCAGCAGCTTAAGCGGGAGCGGTACAGATACGCAGTATTTT.